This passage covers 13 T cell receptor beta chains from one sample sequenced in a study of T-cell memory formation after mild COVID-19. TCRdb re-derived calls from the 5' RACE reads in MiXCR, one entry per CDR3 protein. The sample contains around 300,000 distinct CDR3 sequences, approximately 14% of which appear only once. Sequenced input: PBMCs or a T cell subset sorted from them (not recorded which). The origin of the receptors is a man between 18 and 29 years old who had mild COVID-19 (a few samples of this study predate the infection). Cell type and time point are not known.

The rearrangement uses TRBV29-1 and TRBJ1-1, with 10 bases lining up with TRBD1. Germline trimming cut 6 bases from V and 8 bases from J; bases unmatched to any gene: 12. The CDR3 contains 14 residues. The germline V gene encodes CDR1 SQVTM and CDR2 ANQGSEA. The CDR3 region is CSVLDRGPFREAFF. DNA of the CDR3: TGCAGCGTGCTTGACAGGGGGCCTTTTAGGGAAGCTTTCTTT.

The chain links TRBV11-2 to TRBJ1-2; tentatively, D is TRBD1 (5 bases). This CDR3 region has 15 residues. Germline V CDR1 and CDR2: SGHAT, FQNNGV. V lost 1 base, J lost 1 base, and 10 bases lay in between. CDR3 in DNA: TGTGCCAGCAGCTTAGGGGGGATGGGTAACTATGGCTACACCTTC. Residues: CASSLGGMGNYGYTF.

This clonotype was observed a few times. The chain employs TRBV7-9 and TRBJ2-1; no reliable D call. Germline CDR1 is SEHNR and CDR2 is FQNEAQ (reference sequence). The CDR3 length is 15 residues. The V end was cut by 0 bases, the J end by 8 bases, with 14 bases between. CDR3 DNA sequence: TGTGCCAGCAGCTTAGCAGGGAACGCCGCTCATGAGCAGTTCTTC. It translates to CASSLAGNAAHEQFF. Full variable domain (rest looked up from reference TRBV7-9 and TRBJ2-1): DTGVSQNPRHKITKRGQNVTFRCDPISEHNRLYWYRQTLGQGPEFLTYFQNEAQLEKSRLLSDRFSAERPKGSFSTLEIQRTEQGDSAMYLCASSLAGNAAHEQFFGPGTRLTVL.

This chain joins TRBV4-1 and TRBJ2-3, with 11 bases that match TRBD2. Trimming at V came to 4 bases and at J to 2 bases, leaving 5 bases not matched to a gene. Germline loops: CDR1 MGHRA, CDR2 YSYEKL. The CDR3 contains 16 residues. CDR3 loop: CASSRNSGGDTDTQYF. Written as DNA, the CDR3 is TGCGCCAGCAGCCGAAATAGCGGGGGGGACACAGATACGCAGTATTTT.

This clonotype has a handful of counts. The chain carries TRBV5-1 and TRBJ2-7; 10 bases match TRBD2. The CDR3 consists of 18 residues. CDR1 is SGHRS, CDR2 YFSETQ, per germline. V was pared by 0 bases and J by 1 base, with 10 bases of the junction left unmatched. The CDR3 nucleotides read TGCGCCAGCAGCTTGGCCCCCTCTAGCGGGGGTAAGTCCTACGAGCAGTACTTC. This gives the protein CASSLAPSSGGKSYEQYF.

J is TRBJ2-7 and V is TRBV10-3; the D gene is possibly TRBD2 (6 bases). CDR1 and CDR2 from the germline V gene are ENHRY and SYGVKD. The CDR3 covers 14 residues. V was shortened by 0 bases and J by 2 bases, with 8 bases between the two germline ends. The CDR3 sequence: CAISESAGPYEQYF. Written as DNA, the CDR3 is TGTGCCATCAGTGAGTCTGCGGGGCCCTACGAGCAGTACTTC.

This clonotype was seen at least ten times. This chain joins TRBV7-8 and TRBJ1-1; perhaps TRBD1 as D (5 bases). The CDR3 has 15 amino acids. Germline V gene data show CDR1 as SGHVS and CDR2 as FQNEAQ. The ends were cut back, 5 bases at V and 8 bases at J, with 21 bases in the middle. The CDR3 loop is CASSPQPYGQGEAFF. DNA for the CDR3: TGTGCCAGCAGCCCTCAGCCCTACGGCCAGGGAGAAGCTTTCTTT.

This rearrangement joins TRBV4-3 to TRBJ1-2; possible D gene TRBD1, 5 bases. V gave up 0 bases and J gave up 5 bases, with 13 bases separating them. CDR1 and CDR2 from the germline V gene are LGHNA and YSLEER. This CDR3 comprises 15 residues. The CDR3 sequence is CASSQEFRGGYGYTF. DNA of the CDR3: TGCGCCAGCAGCCAAGAGTTCCGTGGGGGGTATGGCTACACCTTC.

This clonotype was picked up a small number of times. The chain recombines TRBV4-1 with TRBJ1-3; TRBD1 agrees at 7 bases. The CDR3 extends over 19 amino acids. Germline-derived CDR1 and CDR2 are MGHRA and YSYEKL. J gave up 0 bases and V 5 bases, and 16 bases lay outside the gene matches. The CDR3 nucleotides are TGCGCCAGCAGCTCACTCTCTGGTGGAGGGGGCTTCTCTGGAAACACCATATATTTT. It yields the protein CASSSLSGGGGFSGNTIYF.

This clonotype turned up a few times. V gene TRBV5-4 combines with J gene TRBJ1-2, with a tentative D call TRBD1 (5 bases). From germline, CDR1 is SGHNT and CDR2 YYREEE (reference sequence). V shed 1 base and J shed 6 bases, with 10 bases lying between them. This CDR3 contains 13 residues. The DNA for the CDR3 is TGTGCCAGCAGCTTGAACAGGAATGATGGCTACACCTTC. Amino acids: CASSLNRNDGYTF.

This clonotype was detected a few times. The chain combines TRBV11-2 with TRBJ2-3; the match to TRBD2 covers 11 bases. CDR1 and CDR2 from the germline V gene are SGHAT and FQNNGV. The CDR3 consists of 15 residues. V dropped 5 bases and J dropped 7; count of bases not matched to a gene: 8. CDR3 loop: CASSGRSGGANTQYF. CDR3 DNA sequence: TGTGCCAGCAGCGGCCGTAGCGGGGGGGCGAATACGCAGTATTTT.

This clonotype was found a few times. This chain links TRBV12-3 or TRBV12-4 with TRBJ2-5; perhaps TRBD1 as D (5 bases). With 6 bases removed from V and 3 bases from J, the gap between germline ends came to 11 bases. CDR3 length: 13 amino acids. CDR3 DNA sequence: TGTGCCAGCAGGCACCCGGACAAAGAGACCCAGTACTTC. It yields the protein CASRHPDKETQYF.

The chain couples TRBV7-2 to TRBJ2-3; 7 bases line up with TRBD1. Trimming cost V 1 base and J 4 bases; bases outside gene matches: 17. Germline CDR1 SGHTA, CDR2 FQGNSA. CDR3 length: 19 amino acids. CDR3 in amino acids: CASSLVPGQTTTWADTQYF. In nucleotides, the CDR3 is TGTGCCAGCAGCTTAGTCCCGGGACAGACTACGACTTGGGCAGATACGCAGTATTTT.